This T cell receptor beta chain was sequenced for a study of graft-versus-host responses after intestinal transplantation. As for the study in general: Transplant recipients had multivisceral, liver-intestinal, or isolated intestinal grafts. Induction using anti-thymocyte globulin, followed by tacrolimus and steroids for two to three years, was given to all recipients. Study-wide findings and caveats: Recipient marrow harbored GvH clones, some of which surfaced first in ileum or blood. The highest levels of circulating GvH clones went along with early declines in HvG clones after transplant.

V was clipped by 5 bases and J by 7 bases; unmatched bases: 5. Germline V gene sequence: CDR1 SGHTA, CDR2 FQGTGA. The CDR3 extends over 13 amino acids. A single count supports this clone. Its target is not known. Generated by immunoSEQ multiplex PCR, the TCRdb table keeps only in-frame clones and is missing some. The sample shows about 88,000 clones, about 90% of them seen only once. The chain employs TRBV7-3 and TRBJ1-5; 7 bases are a match to TRBD1. This receptor was obtained from a human donor who received an intestinal transplant. The sample in question was unstimulated CD4+ T cells sorted from spleen or lymph node cells, obtained before intestinal transplant. In DNA, the CDR3 is TGTGCCAGCAGCCTGGGGACAGACCAGCCCCAGCATTTT. As protein: CASSLGTDQPQHF.